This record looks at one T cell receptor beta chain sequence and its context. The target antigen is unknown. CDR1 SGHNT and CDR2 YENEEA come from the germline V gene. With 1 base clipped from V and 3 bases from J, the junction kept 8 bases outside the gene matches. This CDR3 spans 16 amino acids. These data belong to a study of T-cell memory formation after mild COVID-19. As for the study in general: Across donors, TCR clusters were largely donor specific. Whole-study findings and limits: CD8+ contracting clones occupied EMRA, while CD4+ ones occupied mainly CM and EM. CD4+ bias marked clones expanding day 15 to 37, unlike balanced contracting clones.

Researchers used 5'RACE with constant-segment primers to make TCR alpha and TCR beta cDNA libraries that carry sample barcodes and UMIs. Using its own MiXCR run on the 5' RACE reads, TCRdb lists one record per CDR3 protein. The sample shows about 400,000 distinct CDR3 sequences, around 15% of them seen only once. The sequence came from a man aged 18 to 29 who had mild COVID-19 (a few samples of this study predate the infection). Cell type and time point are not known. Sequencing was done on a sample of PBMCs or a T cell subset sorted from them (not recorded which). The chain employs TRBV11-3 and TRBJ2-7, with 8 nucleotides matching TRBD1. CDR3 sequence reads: CASSLGPRDRSYEQYV. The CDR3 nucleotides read TGTGCCAGCAGCTTAGGGCCCCGGGACAGGAGCTACGAGCAGTACGTC.